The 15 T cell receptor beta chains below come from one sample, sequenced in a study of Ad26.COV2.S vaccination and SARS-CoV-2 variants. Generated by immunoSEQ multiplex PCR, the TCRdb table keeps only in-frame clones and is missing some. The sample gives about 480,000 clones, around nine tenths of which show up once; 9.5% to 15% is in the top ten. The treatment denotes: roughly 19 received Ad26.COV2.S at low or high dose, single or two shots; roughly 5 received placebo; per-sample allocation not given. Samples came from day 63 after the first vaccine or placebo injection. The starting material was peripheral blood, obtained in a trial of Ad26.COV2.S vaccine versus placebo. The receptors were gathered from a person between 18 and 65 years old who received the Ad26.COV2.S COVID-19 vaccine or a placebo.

The CDR3 DNA reads as TGTGCCAGCAGCTTAAATCCCTCCGGGACAGGGGGAATAACTTTCTTT. Its translation is CASSLNPSGTGGITFF. This rearrangement joins TRBV7-3 to TRBJ1-1, with 11 bases matching TRBD1. The CDR3 contains 16 residues. After removal of 1 base from V and 12 bases from J, the junction contained 13 bases not matched to a gene. Germline V gives CDR1 SGHTA, CDR2 FQGTGA.

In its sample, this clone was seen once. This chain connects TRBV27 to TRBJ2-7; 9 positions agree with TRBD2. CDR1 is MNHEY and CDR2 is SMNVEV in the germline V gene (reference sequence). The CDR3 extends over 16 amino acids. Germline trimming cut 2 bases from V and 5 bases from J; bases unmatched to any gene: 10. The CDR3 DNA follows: TGTGCCAGCAGTTTAAGGGGCGGGAGGGCTTTTGACGAGCAGTACTTC. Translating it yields CASSLRGGRAFDEQYF.

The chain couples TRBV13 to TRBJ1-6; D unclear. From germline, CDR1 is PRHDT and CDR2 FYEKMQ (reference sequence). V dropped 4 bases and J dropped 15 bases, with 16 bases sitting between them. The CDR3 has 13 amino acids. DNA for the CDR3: TGTGCCAGCAGCTCCACGGACGTCCGGGTCCTCCACTTT. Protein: CASSSTDVRVLHF.

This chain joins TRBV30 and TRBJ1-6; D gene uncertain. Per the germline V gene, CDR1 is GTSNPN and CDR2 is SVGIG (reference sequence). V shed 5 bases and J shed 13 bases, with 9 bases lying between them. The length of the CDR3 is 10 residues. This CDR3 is CAWGGLPLHF. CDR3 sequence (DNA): TGTGCCTGGGGAGGGCTTCCCCTCCACTTT. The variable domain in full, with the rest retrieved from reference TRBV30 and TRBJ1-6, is SQTIHQWPATLVQPVGSPLSLECTVEGTSNPNLYWYRQAAGRGLQLLFYSVGIGQISSEVPQNLSASRPQDRQFILSSKKLLLSDSGFYLCAWGGLPLHFGNGTRLTVT.

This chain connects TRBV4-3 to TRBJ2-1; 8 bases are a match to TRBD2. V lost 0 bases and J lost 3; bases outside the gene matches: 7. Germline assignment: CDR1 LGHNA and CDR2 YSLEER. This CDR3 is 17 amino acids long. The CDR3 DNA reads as TGCGCCAGCAGCCAAGATCAAGGTAGCGGGGACTACAATGAGCAGTTCTTC. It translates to CASSQDQGSGDYNEQFF.

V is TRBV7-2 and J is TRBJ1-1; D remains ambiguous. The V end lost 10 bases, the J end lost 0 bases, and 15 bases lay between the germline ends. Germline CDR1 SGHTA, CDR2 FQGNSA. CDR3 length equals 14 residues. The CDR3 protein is CATRIRWLNTEAFF. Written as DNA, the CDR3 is TGTGCCACAAGAATCAGGTGGCTGAACACTGAAGCTTTCTTT.

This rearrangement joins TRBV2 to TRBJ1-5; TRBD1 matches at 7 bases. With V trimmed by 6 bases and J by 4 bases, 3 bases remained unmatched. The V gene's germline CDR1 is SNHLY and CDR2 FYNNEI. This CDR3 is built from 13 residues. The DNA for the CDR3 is TGTGCCAGCAGCGCGGACAGGAATCAGCCCCAGCATTTT. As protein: CASSADRNQPQHF.

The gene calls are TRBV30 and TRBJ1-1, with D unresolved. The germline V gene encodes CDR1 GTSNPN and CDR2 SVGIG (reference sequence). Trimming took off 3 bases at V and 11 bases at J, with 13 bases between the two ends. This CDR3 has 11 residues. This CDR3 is CAWSTAIAAFF. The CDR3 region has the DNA TGTGCCTGGAGCACAGCAATTGCCGCTTTCTTT.

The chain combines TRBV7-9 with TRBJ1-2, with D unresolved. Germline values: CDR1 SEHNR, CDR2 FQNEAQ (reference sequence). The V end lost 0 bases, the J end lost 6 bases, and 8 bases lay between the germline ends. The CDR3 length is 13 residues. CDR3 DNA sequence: TGTGCCAGCAGCTTAGCAACGGGGAATGGCTACACCTTC. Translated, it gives CASSLATGNGYTF.

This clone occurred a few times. CDR3 nucleotides: TGTGCCACCAGCAGAGATTATACAGAGTATGGCTACACCTTC. Translating gives CATSRDYTEYGYTF. The chain joins TRBV15 to TRBJ1-2; no clear D gene. Germline V gene lookup returns CDR1 LNHNV and CDR2 YYDKDF (reference sequence). With 0 bases removed from V and 5 bases from J, the gap between germline ends came to 10 bases. The CDR3 is 14 amino acids.

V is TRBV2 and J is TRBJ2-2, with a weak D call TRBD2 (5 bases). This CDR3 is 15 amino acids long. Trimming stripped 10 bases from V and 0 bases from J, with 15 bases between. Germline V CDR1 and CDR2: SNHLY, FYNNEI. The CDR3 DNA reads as TGTGCCACTAGCACTACAGCCGCGAACACCGGGGAGCTGTTTTTT. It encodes CATSTTAANTGELFF.

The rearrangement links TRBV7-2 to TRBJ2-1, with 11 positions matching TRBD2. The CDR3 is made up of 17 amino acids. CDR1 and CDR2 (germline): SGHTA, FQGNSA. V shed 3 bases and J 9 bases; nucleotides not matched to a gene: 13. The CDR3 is CASSLAGTSGDSGEQFF. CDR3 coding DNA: TGTGCCAGCAGCTTGGCCGGGACTAGCGGAGATAGCGGTGAGCAGTTCTTC. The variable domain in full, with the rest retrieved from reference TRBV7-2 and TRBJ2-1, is GAGVSQSPSNKVTEKGKDVELRCDPISGHTALYWYRQSLGQGLEFLIYFQGNSAPDKSGLPSDRFSAERTGGSVSTLTIQRTQQEDSAVYLCASSLAGTSGDSGEQFFGPGTRLTVL.

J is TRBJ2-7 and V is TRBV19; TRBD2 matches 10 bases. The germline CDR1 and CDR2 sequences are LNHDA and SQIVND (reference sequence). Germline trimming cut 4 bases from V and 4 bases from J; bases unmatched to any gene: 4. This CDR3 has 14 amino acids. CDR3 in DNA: TGTGCCAGTAGTAGGACTAGCGGACCTTACGAGCAGTACTTC. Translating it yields CASSRTSGPYEQYF.

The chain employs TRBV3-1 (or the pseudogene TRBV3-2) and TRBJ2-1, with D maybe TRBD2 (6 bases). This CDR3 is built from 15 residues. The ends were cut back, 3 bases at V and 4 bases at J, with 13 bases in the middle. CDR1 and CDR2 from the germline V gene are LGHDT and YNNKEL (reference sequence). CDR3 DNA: TGTGCCAGCAGCCACCCCAGGGCGGGATACAATGAGCAGTTCTTC. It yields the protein CASSHPRAGYNEQFF.

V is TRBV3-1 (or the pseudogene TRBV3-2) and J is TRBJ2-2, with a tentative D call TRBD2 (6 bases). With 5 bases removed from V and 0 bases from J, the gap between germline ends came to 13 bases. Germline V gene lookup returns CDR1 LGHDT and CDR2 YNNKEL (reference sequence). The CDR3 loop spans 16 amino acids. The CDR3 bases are TGTGCCAGCAGCGAAGTAGGGAGGCCGAACACCGGGGAGCTGTTTTTT. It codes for CASSEVGRPNTGELFF.